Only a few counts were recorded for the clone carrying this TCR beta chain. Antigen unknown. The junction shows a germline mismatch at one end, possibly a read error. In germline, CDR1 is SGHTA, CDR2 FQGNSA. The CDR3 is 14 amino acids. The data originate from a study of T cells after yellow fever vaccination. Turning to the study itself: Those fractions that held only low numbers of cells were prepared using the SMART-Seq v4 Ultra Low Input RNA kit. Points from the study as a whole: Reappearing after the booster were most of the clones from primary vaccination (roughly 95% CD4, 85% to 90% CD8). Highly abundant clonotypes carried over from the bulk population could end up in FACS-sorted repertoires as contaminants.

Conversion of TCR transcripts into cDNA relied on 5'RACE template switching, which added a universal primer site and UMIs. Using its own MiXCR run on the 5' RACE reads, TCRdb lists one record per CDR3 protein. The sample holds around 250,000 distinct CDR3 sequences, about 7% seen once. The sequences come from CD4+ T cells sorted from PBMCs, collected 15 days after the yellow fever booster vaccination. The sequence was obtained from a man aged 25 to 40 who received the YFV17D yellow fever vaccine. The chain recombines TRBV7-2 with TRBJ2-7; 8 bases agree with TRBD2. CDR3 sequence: CASSVAGLSYEQYF. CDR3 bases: TGTGCCAGCAGCGTAGCGGGACTATCCTACGAGCAGTACTTC.